These 3 T cell receptor beta chains were all obtained from the same sample, sequenced in a study of control samples from healthy donors and cancer patients (dated by TCRdb to 2018 to 2021). Library preparation used the immunoSEQ multiplex PCR assay. As stored in TCRdb, this immuneACCESS dataset retains in-frame rearrangements with V and J assigned. A fraction of the clones does not appear; measured against another copy, unresolved V genes explain less than half of the discrepancy, and the remainder lacks a known reason. A total of more than 50,000 clones appear in this sample, 90% of them only once. The ten largest clonotypes hold over 1% of the sample. What was sequenced was PBMCs. The origin of the receptors is a woman aged 45 to 65 with colorectal cancer.

The chain uses TRBV19 and TRBJ1-5; no clear D gene. V gave up 8 bases and J gave up 4 bases, with 15 bases separating them. CDR3 length equals 14 residues. Germline-derived CDR1 and CDR2 are LNHDA and SQIVND (reference sequence). CDR3 region: CASRRSGENQPQHF. As DNA, the CDR3 is TGTGCCAGTCGTCGGTCCGGGGAAAATCAGCCCCAGCATTTT.

Details on this clone: Other nucleotide sequences from this sample produce the same CDR3. This chain joins TRBV29-1 and TRBJ1-4; D ambiguous. From germline, CDR1 is SQVTM and CDR2 ANQGSEA. V was shortened by 4 bases and J by 8 bases, with 14 bases between the two germline ends. The CDR3 extends over 13 amino acids. The CDR3 reads CSVVTMGIEKLFF. For the CDR3, the DNA is TGCAGCGTTGTGACGATGGGGATCGAAAAACTGTTTTTT.

This clone appeared once. The chain employs TRBV7-8 and TRBJ1-1; no definite D call. V dropped 5 bases and J dropped 1 base, with 14 bases sitting between them. Germline CDR1 SGHVS, CDR2 FQNEAQ. The CDR3 runs to 15 residues. The CDR3 is CASSQVQRGNTEAFF. The CDR3 bases are TGTGCCAGCAGCCAAGTACAGAGAGGGAACACTGAAGCTTTCTTT.